This entry is about one TCR beta chain. Antigen: not known. The CDR3 consists of 15 residues. The germline V gene encodes CDR1 KGHDR and CDR2 SFDVKD. Trimming took off 4 bases at V and 1 base at J, with 10 bases between the two ends. This sample is part of a study of post-analysis software for immune sequencing data. Every TCR beta cDNA library bore unique molecular identifiers. TCRdb passed the PCR reads through MiXCR, listing each CDR3 protein once. The data contain fewer than 600,000 distinct CDR3 sequences, roughly 46% of them singletons. Study outcomes and limitations: Strong co-clustering by F measure was evident for samples that had been prepared in the same batch. Roughly five TRBV segments appeared more often in patients than in controls, and TRBV5-6, TRBV5-1 and TRBV20-1 were among these.

This TCR came from a girl aged 10 to 17 with multiple sclerosis. The chain combines TRBV24-1 with TRBJ1-5; weak D call: TRBD1 (6 bases). The sample comprised blood. The CDR3 loop reads CATSDPTGSNQPQHF. The DNA for the CDR3 is TGTGCCACCAGTGACCCGACAGGAAGCAATCAGCCCCAGCATTTT.